The T cell receptor (beta chain) described here comes from a study of blood T cell repertoires in COVID-19. Overall study: The analysed material was cDNA or gDNA that came from T cells, B-cell-depleted T cells, or PBMCs.

In the original analysis: Scientists estimated how many nucleated cells there were by amplifying reference gene primers. Sequencing used immunoSEQ multiplex PCR; TCRdb keeps in-frame clones, though not all of them. V and J calls and clone size are as listed in that table; D and trimming were resolved from the DNA. The sample shows 120,000 or so clones, about 77% of them seen only once. This clone has a single count. The ends lost 1 base at V and 9 bases at J; junction bases unmatched: 8. The germline gives CDR1 SGDLS, CDR2 YYNGEE. The CDR3 extends over 15 amino acids. The chain joins TRBV9 to TRBJ2-1; 9 bases match TRBD2. The sample consisted of peripheral blood. The source of this sequence is a human donor in a cohort sampled during active COVID-19. The CDR3 loop reads CASSVRGLALTEQFF. As DNA, the CDR3 is TGTGCCAGCAGCGTAAGGGGACTAGCCCTTACTGAGCAGTTCTTC.